The T cell receptor (beta chain) under discussion was sequenced for a study of cytomegalovirus exposure and HLA in healthy donors. The study's findings and limits: TCR beta V- and J-gene trimming, according to a later analysis, was linked to a missense DCLRE1C variant. A later analysis showed that HLA-associated TCR beta chains had undergone more clonal expansion than equally common others.

With 5 bases removed from V and 5 bases from J, the gap between germline ends came to 16 bases. The CDR3 runs 14 residues. The germline gives CDR1 MNHNY, CDR2 SVGAGI (reference sequence). The sample holds a few counts of this clone. The antigen is undetermined. With 60 Vbeta and 13 Jbeta primers, the PCR was carried out. Generated by immunoSEQ multiplex PCR, the TCRdb table keeps only in-frame clones and is missing some. The table includes 160,000 or so clones, around 81% detected once. V and J are TRBV6-6 and TRBJ2-7, with D maybe TRBD1 (6 bases). This TCR was sampled from a woman aged 40 to 49 in good health and CMV-seronegative. Sequenced: PBMCs. The CDR3 region is CASSTGTLLNEQYF. The CDR3, as DNA: TGTGCCAGCAGTACAGGGACGCTTTTGAACGAGCAGTACTTC.